This TCR beta chain appears in the sequencing data of a study of T cell responses to AZD1222 COVID-19 vaccine. Study-level findings and limits: Every sample of the repertoires postdated the peak T cell response. Spike-specific TCR breadth rose after two AZD1222 doses, and depth rose as well. Among vaccine-associated CD4 TCRs, coverage spanned spike, with dominance at 160-218 and 743-854. Reportedly, nearly half of unique spike TCRs recognized epitopes outside B.1.351/B.1.1.7 mutations.

Clones were sequenced by immunoSEQ multiplex PCR, and TCRdb holds only the in-frame ones, with some missing. The sample lists about 47,000 clones, approximately 79% seen once, with 20% to 25% in the top ten. This clone was recorded only once. Its target is not known. The CDR3 extends over 15 amino acids. V lost 4 bases, J lost 4 bases, and 4 bases stayed unmatched. CDR1 MGHRA and CDR2 YSYEKL come from the germline V gene. The material was peripheral blood, obtained on day 0 of MenACWY control vaccination. V and J are TRBV4-1 and TRBJ2-1, with 10 positions matching TRBD2. The sequence was collected from an adult in good health. In DNA, the CDR3 is TGCGCCAGCAGCCGAAGCGGGGGGGCTTACAATGAGCAGTTCTTC. Its protein is CASSRSGGAYNEQFF.